The T cell receptor (beta chain) under discussion was sequenced for a study of blood T cells in healthy people across ages. V shed 5 bases and J shed 2 bases, with 10 bases lying between them. The CDR3 consists of 14 residues. CDR1 is SGHAT, CDR2 FQDESV, per germline (reference sequence). Primed by a sample-barcoded 5' primer and a J-beta primer mix, a second PCR proceeded for about 6 to 11 cycles. Every single cDNA molecule received a tag from a template-switch adaptor with 12 random nucleotides. One entry per CDR3 protein, called by TCRdb with MiXCR from the 5' RACE reads. The sample records some 760,000 distinct CDR3 sequences, around a quarter being singletons. A minimum of 6 micrograms of total RNA was extracted per sample. The same data also went into a second study, on T cells of mothers and their children. That paper states: Per 15 ul, 1.5 ug of RNA was used, with all extracted RNA going into cDNA synthesis. A slight, non-significant increase in overlap was found for related mother-child pairs relative to unrelated pairs.

What was sequenced was blood. The V and J genes are TRBV11-1 and TRBJ2-1; D gene ambiguous. This sequence was found in a boy aged 5-17 years in good health. The CDR3: CASSTAGAYNEQFF. The CDR3 region has the DNA TGTGCCAGCAGCACCGCAGGCGCCTACAATGAGCAGTTCTTC.